This T cell receptor beta chain was identified in a study of blood T cell repertoires in COVID-19. Using immunoSEQ multiplex PCR, the repertoire was profiled, and TCRdb retains in-frame clones only, with some absent. Among 45,000 to 65,000 clones, around 86% were seen once, and the ten largest hold about 8.3%. This CDR3 is 16 amino acids long. CDR1 and CDR2 from the germline V gene are GTSNPN and SVGIG (reference sequence). V was trimmed by 8 bases and J by 0 bases, leaving 21 bases between them. The sequenced material came from peripheral blood. This receptor was identified in a man between 45 and 60 years old with active COVID-19. The chain is built from TRBV30 and TRBJ2-3; D may be TRBD2 (6 bases). The CDR3 spells CAVRRGGKPSTDTQYF. The CDR3 DNA is TGTGCCGTCCGGCGGGGCGGGAAGCCTAGCACAGATACGCAGTATTTT.